The 9 T cell receptor beta chains given below trace back to one sample, sequenced in a study of beta chain features in type 1 diabetes. Since all of the isolated RNA was reverse transcribed, expressed TCRB transcripts were what got sequenced. This table comes from immunoSEQ multiplex PCR, and its TCRdb copy is limited to in-frame clones, with some not included. The sample holds over 700,000 clones; 17% are singletons and the top ten take 0.02% to 0.025%. The sample consisted of naive CD4+ T cells from blood. Receptors were obtained from a young woman in good health.

This chain's CDR3 is CASSLGYDRAYEQYF. The DNA of the CDR3 is TGTGCCAGCAGCTTAGGGTATGATAGGGCCTACGAGCAGTACTTC. This chain links TRBV13 with TRBJ2-7; D is uncertain. This CDR3 is built from 15 residues. Germline V CDR1 and CDR2: PRHDT, FYEKMQ (reference sequence). Trimming cost V 0 bases and J 2 bases, with 11 bases left between them.

The rearrangement links TRBV7-2 to TRBJ2-5; D might be TRBD2 (6 bases). This CDR3 spans 17 amino acids. The germline V gene has CDR1 SGHTA and CDR2 FQGNSA. V was cut by 6 bases and J by 5 bases, with 25 bases left in between. CDR3 residues: CASSPRAGRDSAETQYF. The CDR3 DNA sequence: TGTGCCAGCAGTCCAAGGGCCGGGCGGGACTCTGCGGAGACCCAGTACTTC.

This clone came up a few times. The V and J genes are TRBV2 and TRBJ2-5; TRBD2 is a possible D gene (5 bases). The CDR3 has 15 residues. Germline V CDR1 and CDR2: SNHLY, FYNNEI. V gave up 1 base and J gave up 0 bases, with 9 bases separating them. CDR3 DNA sequence: TGTGCCAGCAGTGAAGATTTAGCGTACCAAGAGACCCAGTACTTC. Residues: CASSEDLAYQETQYF.

This chain connects TRBV11-2 to TRBJ1-2, with D possibly TRBD1 on 5 matching bases. This CDR3 comprises 13 residues. The V end was cut by 5 bases, the J end by 8 bases, with 15 bases between. CDR1 and CDR2 from the germline V gene are SGHAT and FQNNGV. The CDR3 sequence: CASSQDQGGGYTF. The DNA of the CDR3 is TGTGCCAGCAGCCAAGACCAGGGAGGAGGCTACACCTTC.

The gene calls are TRBV6-6 and TRBJ1-1, with TRBD1 matching over 7 bases. In germline, CDR1 is MNHNY, CDR2 SVGAGI (reference sequence). Unmatched junction bases numbered 2, after V lost 5 bases and J lost 8 bases. The CDR3 spans 11 residues. In DNA form, the CDR3 reads TGTGCCAGCAGTGTAGGGGGCGAAGCTTTCTTT. Its protein product is CASSVGGEAFF.

This clone was counted only a few times. J is TRBJ2-2 and V is TRBV7-2, with 11 bases aligning to TRBD1. The V segment lost 1 base and the J segment 7 bases; nucleotides outside the gene matches: 8. This CDR3 is built from 17 residues. Germline values: CDR1 SGHTA, CDR2 FQGNSA. The CDR3: CASSLVVRTGGIGELFF. The CDR3, as DNA: TGTGCCAGCAGCTTAGTAGTTCGGACAGGGGGCATCGGGGAGCTGTTTTTT. Filled out from reference TRBV7-2 and TRBJ2-2, the complete variable domain reads GAGVSQSPSNKVTEKGKDVELRCDPISGHTALYWYRQSLGQGLEFLIYFQGNSAPDKSGLPSDRFSAERTGGSVSTLTIQRTQQEDSAVYLCASSLVVRTGGIGELFFGEGSRLTVL.

This clone was observed a handful of times. The chain combines TRBV5-5 with TRBJ1-2, with D possibly being TRBD1 (6 bases). In germline, CDR1 is SGHKS, CDR2 YYEKEE (reference sequence). The CDR3 runs to 13 residues. Trimming shortened V by 3 bases and J by 0 bases, and 6 bases separated the two germline ends. The CDR3 is CASSWTANYGYTF. The CDR3 DNA is TGTGCCAGCAGCTGGACAGCTAACTATGGCTACACCTTC. Looking up the rest from reference TRBV5-5 and TRBJ1-2 gives the full variable domain: DAGVTQSPTHLIKTRGQQVTLRCSPISGHKSVSWYQQVLGQGPQFIFQYYEKEERGRGNFPDRFSARQFPNYSSELNVNALLLGDSALYLCASSWTANYGYTFGSGTRLTVV.

The chain links TRBV6-4 to TRBJ2-1, with D tentatively TRBD2 (7 bases). The CDR3 is made up of 15 amino acids. Trimming stripped 5 bases from V and 4 bases from J, with 15 bases between. Germline V CDR1 and CDR2: MRHNA, SNTAGT. The CDR3 DNA reads as TGTGCCAGCAGTAGGGGGGGACTACCGTACAATGAGCAGTTCTTC. Amino acid sequence: CASSRGGLPYNEQFF.

This clone showed up just a few times. The sample has other DNA sequences that encode this CDR3 too. The V and J genes are TRBV18 and TRBJ2-2, with D unclear. V was shortened by 3 bases and J by 1 base, with 6 bases between the two germline ends. Germline loops: CDR1 KGHSH, CDR2 LQKENI. The CDR3 has 14 residues. The CDR3, as DNA: TGTGCCAGCTCACCTCCCGTGAACACCGGGGAGCTGTTTTTT. Translation: CASSPPVNTGELFF.